These T cell receptor beta chains were read from a single sample in a study of shared clonotypes between healthy human individuals. Some clones are missing from TCRdb's copy, which holds only in-frame ones; the method was immunoSEQ multiplex PCR. The profile shows approximately 1,500,000 clones, under 99% of them singletons. The specimen sequenced was naive CD4+ T cells sorted from blood. The receptors here all came from a man younger than 45 in good health. The CDR3 runs from the conserved cysteine through the conserved F or W. The size entry is marked missing in some rows and otherwise reads once, few, many or a size class.

abundance | j_gene | v_gene | CDR3aa
. | TRBJ2-1 | TRBV5-4 | CASSLGRRNNEQFF
. | TRBJ1-1 | TRBV5-4 | CASSPRDRGLNTEAFF
. | TRBJ2-7 | TRBV28 | CASSFEGAVYEQYF
. | TRBJ1-4 | TRBV6-1 | CASSASGTEKLFF
once | TRBJ1-2 | TRBV7-9 | CASSLGADRAGYTF
. | TRBJ2-7 | TRBV5-4 | CASSLSSDSYEQYF
. | TRBJ2-5 | TRBV5-4 | CASTRGVNEETQYF
few | TRBJ2-5 | TRBV11-2 | CASSITGLGETQYF
. | TRBJ2-7 | TRBV11-2 | CASSLGFSSYEQYF
. | TRBJ2-1 | TRBV9 | CASSRRGRSSYNEQFF
. | TRBJ2-7 | TRBV14 | CASSQEDGDSGYEQYF
. | TRBJ2-2 | TRBV2 | CASSEALKTGELFF
. | TRBJ1-1 | TRBV7-9 | CASSPYVGSNTEAFF
. | TRBJ2-5 | TRBV2 | CASTGQGLETQYF
once | TRBJ2-7 | TRBV7-8 | CASRRLGTLYEQYF
. | TRBJ2-5 | TRBV19 | CASTTATRETQYF
. | TRBJ2-1 | TRBV7-9 | CASSRASGIRNEQFF
. | TRBJ2-1 | TRBV18 | CASSLANEQFF
. | TRBJ2-1 | TRBV5-5 | CASSLNADRVNEQFF
. | TRBJ1-1 | TRBV18 | CASSPKVPHTEAFF
. | TRBJ2-3 | TRBV5-4 | CASLTRDTDTQYF
. | TRBJ2-1 | TRBV19 | CASSAISYNEQFF
. | TRBJ2-7 | TRBV9 | CASSVQGTNEQYF
. | TRBJ2-1 | TRBV9 | CASSVEVGGAPYNEQFF
. | TRBJ2-1 | TRBV27 | CASSFSGRAQNEQFF
. | TRBJ2-3 | TRBV5-1 | CASSFRNTDTQYF
. | TRBJ2-2 | TRBV11-3 | CASSPSDIDTGELFF
. | TRBJ2-1 | TRBV28 | CASSFGGYQNYEQFF
. | TRBJ2-1 | TRBV19 | CASRGSSYNEQFF
. | TRBJ1-1 | TRBV29-1 | CSVTRTGRTEAFF
. | TRBJ2-2 | TRBV19 | CASQPGRNTGELFF
once | TRBJ2-7 | TRBV5-1 | CASSLEGEAYEQYF
. | TRBJ1-4 | TRBV20-1 | CSAGFYEKLFF
. | TRBJ2-3 | TRBV25-1 | CASSPRVQGTQYF
once | TRBJ2-5 | TRBV19 | CASSNLDRRTETQYF
. | TRBJ1-5 | TRBV4-1 | CASSQDPGGHQPQHF
. | TRBJ1-1 | TRBV21-1 | CASSNGTEAFF
. | TRBJ2-1 | TRBV5-1 | CASSPDRLEQFF
. | TRBJ2-1 | TRBV11-3 | CASSPRYVENSSGSGEQFF
. | TRBJ2-6 | TRBV5-1 | CASSPGTLSGANVLTF